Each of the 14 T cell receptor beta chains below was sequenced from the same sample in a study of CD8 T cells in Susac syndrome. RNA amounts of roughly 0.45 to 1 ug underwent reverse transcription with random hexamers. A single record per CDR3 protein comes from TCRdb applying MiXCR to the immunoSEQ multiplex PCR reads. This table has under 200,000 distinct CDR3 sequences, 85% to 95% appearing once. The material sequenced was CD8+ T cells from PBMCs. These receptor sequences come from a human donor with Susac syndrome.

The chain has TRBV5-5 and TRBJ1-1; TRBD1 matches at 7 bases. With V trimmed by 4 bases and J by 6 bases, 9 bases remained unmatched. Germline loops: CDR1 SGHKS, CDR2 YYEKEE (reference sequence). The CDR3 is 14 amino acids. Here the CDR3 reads CASSENSGQAEAFF. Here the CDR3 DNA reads TGTGCCAGCAGCGAAAATTCCGGACAGGCTGAAGCTTTCTTT. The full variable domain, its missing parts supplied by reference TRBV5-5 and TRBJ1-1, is DAGVTQSPTHLIKTRGQQVTLRCSPISGHKSVSWYQQVLGQGPQFIFQYYEKEERGRGNFPDRFSARQFPNYSSELNVNALLLGDSALYLCASSENSGQAEAFFGQGTRLTVV.

CDR3 in DNA: TGCGCCAGCAGAGGACAGGAGCTAAACTATGGCTACACCTTC. Residues: CASRGQELNYGYTF. The V and J genes are TRBV4-1 and TRBJ1-2, with 7 bases identical to TRBD1. CDR3 length: 14 residues. Trimming cost V 6 bases and J 2 bases; bases outside gene matches: 6. The germline V gene has CDR1 MGHRA and CDR2 YSYEKL.

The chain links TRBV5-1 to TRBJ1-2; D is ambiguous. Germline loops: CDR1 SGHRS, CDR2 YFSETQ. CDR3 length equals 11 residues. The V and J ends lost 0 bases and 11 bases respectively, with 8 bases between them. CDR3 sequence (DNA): TGCGCCAGCAGCTTGGGCAGTGAATACACCTTC. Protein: CASSLGSEYTF.

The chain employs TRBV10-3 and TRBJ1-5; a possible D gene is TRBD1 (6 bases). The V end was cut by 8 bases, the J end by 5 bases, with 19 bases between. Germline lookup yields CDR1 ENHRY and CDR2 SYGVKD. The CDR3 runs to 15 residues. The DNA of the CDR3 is TGTGCCATCGGACCGGGAGGGGGAACGGATCAGCCCCAGCATTTT. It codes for CAIGPGGGTDQPQHF.

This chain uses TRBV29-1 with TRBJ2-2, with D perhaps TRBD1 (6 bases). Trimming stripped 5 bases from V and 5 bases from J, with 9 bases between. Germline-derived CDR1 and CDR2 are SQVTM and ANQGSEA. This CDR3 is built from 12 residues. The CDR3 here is CSVYRVTGELFF. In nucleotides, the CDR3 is TGCAGCGTTTACAGGGTAACCGGGGAGCTGTTTTTT.

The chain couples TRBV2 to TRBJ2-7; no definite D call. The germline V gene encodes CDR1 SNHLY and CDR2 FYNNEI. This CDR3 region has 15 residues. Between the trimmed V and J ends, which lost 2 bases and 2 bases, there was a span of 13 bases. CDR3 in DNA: TGTGCCAGCAGTGAACTGGTAACAGCCACCTACGAGCAGTACTTC. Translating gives CASSELVTATYEQYF.

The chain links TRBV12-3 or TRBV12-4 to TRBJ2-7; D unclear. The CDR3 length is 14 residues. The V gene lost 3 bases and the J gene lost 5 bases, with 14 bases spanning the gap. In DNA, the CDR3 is TGTGCCAGCAGTTTGAGGCTGTCCCGGGACGAGCAGTACTTC. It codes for CASSLRLSRDEQYF.

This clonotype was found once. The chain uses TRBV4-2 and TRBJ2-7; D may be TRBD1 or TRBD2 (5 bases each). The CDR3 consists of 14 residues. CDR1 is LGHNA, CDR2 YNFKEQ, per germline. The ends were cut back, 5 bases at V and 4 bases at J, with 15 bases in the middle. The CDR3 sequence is CASSAGTADYEQYF. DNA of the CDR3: TGTGCCAGCAGCGCCGGGACCGCAGATTACGAGCAGTACTTC.

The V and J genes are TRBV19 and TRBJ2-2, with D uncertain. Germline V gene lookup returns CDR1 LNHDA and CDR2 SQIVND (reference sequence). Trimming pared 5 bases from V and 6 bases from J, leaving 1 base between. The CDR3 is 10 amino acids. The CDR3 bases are TGTGCCAGTAGTGCCGGGGAGCTGTTTTTT. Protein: CASSAGELFF. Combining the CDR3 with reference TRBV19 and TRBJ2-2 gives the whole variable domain DGGITQSPKYLFRKEGQNVTLSCEQNLNHDAMYWYRQDPGQGLRLIYYSQIVNDFQKGDIAEGYSVSREKKESFPLTVTSAQKNPTAFYLCASSAGELFFGEGSRLTVL.

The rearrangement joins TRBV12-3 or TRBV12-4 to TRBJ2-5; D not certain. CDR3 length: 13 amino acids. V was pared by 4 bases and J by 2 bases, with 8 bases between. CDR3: CASSSFGQETQYF. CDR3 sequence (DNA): TGTGCCAGCAGTTCGTTTGGACAAGAGACCCAGTACTTC.

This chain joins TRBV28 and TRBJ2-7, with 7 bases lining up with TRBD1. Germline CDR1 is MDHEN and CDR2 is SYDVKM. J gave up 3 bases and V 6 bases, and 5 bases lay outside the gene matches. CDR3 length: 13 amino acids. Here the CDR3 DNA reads TGTGCCAGCAGCCTACAGGGGAACTACGAGCAGTACTTC. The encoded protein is CASSLQGNYEQYF.

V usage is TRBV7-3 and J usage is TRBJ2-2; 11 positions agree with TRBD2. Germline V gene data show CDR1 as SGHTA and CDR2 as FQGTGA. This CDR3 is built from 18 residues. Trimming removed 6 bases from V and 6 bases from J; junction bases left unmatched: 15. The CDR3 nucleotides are TGTGCCAGCAGGAATGAACTAGCGGGAGAGGGGAGTGCCGGGGAGCTGTTTTTT. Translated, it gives CASRNELAGEGSAGELFF.

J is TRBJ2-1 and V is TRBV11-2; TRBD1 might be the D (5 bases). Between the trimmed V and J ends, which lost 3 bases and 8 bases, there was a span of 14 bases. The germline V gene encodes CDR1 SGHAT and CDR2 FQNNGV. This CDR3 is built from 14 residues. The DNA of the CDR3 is TGTGCCAGCAGCTTGGACACGTTGGTCGATGAGCAGTTCTTC. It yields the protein CASSLDTLVDEQFF.

CDR3 nucleotide sequence: TGTGCCACCAGCAGACATTCCCTAGCGGATACGCAGTATTTT. Translation: CATSRHSLADTQYF. This rearrangement joins TRBV15 to TRBJ2-3; TRBD2 is a possible D gene (6 bases). V shed 2 bases and J shed 6 bases, with 12 bases lying between them. This CDR3 is 14 amino acids long. Germline V CDR1 and CDR2: LNHNV, YYDKDF (reference sequence).